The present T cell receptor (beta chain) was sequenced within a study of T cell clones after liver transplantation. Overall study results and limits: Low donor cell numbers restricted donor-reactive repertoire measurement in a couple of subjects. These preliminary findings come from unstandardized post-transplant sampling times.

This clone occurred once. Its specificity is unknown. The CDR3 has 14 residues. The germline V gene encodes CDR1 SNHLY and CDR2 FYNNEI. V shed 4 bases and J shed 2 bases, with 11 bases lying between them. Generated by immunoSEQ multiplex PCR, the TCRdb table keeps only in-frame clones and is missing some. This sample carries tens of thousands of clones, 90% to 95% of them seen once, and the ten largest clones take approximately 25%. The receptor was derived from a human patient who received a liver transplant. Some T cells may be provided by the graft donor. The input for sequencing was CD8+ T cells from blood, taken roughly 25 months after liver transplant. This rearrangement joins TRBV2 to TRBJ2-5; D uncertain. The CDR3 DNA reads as TGTGCCAGCAGTGCGAAGGCGGCTCAAGAGACCCAGTACTTC. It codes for CASSAKAAQETQYF.